The clone carrying this TCR beta chain is medium-sized in the sample. Its antigen remains unknown. A library made for alpha chains picked up this beta chain off target, so its size means little. In the library, each TCR cDNA molecule bore its own unique molecular identifier. TCRdb re-analysed the 5' RACE reads in MiXCR, keeping a single row per CDR3 protein. The sample has over 1,000 distinct CDR3 sequences, around 12% seen once; the top ten hold around 18%. The entry originates in a study of spatial heterogeneity in lung cancer. Study-level results: Within tumors, counts of expanded alpha and beta TCRs tracked tumor mutation counts. Counts for ubiquitous and regional expanded TCRs went along with ubiquitous and regional nonsynonymous mutations, respectively.

The time point: sample taken at primary tumor resection. Whole RNA, which was extracted from tumor, nontumor lung tissue or frozen PBMC, was sequenced without any cell sorting. Trimming removed 3 bases at V and 3 bases at J, with 21 bases between. Germline lookup yields CDR1 LGHDT and CDR2 YNNKEL (reference sequence). CDR3 length equals 18 residues. This clonotype was obtained from a male donor with early-stage non-small cell lung cancer. Sample: lung tumor tissue, taken at surgery. The chain has TRBV3-1 and TRBJ1-3; D may be TRBD1 (6 bases). This CDR3 reads CASSHTALRGADGNTIYF. Written as DNA, the CDR3 is TGTGCCAGCAGCCACACTGCCCTTCGGGGGGCAGATGGAAACACCATATATTTT. The complete variable domain, with remaining parts taken from reference TRBV3-1 and TRBJ1-3, reads DTAVSQTPKYLVTQMGNDKSIKCEQNLGHDTMYWYKQDSKKFLKIMFSYNNKELIINETVPNRFSPKSPDKAHLNLHINSLELGDSAVYFCASSHTALRGADGNTIYFGEGSWLTVV.